This T cell receptor beta chain was captured by sequencing in a study of shared T cell receptors in the human thymus. Germline CDR1 reads SQVTM; CDR2 reads ANQGSEA. V trimming: 7 bases; J trimming: 5 bases; junction bases outside the gene matches: 4. CDR3 size: 13 residues. The sample holds a few counts of this clone. TCRdb's copy holds only in-frame clones and misses some; the assay was immunoSEQ multiplex PCR. Among hundreds of thousands of clones listed, approximately 88% were seen once. The sample also formed part of further work on human thymus T cells.

V is TRBV29-1 and J is TRBJ2-2, with TRBD1 matching 10 bases. This TCR came from a boy in the first two years of life with a congenital heart defect. Sequencing used thymocytes. The CDR3 protein is CSAGQGFTGELFF. The CDR3 bases are TGCAGCGCGGGACAGGGGTTTACCGGGGAGCTGTTTTTT.